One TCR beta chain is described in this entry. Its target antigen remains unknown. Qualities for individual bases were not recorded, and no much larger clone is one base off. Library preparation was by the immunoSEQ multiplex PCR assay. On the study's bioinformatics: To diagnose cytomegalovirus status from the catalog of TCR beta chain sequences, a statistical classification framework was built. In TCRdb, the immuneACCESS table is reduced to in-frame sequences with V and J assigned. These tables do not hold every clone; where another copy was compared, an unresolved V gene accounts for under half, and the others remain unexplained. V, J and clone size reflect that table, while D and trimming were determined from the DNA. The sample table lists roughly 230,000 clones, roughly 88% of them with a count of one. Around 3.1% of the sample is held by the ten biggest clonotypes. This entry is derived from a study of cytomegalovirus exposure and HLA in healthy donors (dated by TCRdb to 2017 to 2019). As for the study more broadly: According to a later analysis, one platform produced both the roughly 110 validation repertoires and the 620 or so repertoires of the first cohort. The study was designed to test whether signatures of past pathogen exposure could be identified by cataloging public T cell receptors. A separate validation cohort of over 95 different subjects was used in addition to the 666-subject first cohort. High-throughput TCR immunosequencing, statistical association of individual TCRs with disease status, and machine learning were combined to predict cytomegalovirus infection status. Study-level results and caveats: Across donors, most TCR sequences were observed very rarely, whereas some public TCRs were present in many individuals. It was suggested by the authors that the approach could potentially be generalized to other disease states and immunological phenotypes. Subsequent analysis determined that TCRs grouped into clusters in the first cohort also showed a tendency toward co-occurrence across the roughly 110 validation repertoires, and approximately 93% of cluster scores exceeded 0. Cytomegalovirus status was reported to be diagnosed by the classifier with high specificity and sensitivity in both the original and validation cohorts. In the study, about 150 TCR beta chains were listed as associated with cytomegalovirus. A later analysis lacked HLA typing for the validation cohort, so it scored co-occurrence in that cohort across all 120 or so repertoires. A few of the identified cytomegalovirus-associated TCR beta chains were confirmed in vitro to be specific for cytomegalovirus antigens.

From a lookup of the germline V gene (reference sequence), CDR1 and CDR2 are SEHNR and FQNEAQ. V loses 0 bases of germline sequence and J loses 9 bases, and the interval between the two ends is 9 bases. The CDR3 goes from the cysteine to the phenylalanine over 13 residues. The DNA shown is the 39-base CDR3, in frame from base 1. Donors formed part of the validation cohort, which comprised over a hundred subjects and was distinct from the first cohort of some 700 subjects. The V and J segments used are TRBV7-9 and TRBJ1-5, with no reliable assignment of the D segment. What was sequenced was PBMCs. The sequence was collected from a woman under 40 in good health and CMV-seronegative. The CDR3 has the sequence CASSLADSRPQHF. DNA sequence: TGTGCCAGCAGCTTAGCCGATTCTCGGCCCCAGCATTTT.